This T cell receptor (beta chain) is from a study of CD8+CD57+ T cells in acquired aplastic anemia. Study results and limitations: CD8+ Simpson's diversity showed no significant patient-control difference. Found in both controls and patients were some 30 CD8+ CDR3 sequences.

The CDR3 contains 13 residues. V was pared by 5 bases and J by 3 bases, with 8 bases between. Germline CDR1 and CDR2: SGHTA and FQGNSA. As to this clonotype: What it recognizes is unknown.

TCR beta VDJ and CDR3 were profiled, and genomic DNA was the template. Via MiXCR, TCRdb re-called the reads, giving one row per CDR3 protein. Here the sample spans over 45,000 distinct CDR3 sequences, around 70% being singletons. The source is a human donor in good health, serving as a control. The sample consisted of sorted CD4+, CD8+, or CD8+CD57+ T cells (not recorded which) from PBMCs. The rearrangement uses TRBV7-2 and TRBJ1-3, with D unclear. CDR3 protein: CASSLDLGNTIYF. The CDR3 nucleotides are TGTGCCAGCAGCCTGGATCTTGGAAACACCATATATTTT.